Below are 14 T cell receptor beta chains sequenced from a single sample in a study of T cells in Graves' hyperthyroidism and ophthalmopathy. From RNA transcripts, TCR beta CDR3 regions were amplified. The TCR CDR3 was amplified in a first-round RT-PCR using the HTBI primer set. Via MiXCR, TCRdb re-called the multiplex PCR reads, giving one row per CDR3 protein. The data hold around 500,000 distinct CDR3 sequences, with around 13% observed a single time. The sequenced material came from blood. These receptors were taken from a middle-aged woman with Graves' hyperthyroidism.

This clonotype occurred many times. The chain recombines TRBV19 with TRBJ2-7, with TRBD2 as a possible D gene (6 bases). The CDR3 sequence is 15 residues long. The V and J ends lost 3 bases and 1 base respectively, with 13 bases between them. In germline, CDR1 is LNHDA, CDR2 SQIVND (reference sequence). CDR3 DNA sequence: TGTGCCAGTAGTATTACATTTGGAGGGTCCTACGAGCAGTACTTC. Amino acids: CASSITFGGSYEQYF.

In its sample, this clonotype was seen many times. The rearrangement uses TRBV7-9 and TRBJ2-7; D possibly corresponds to TRBD1 (5 bases). The germline V gene encodes CDR1 SEHNR and CDR2 FQNEAQ (reference sequence). V lost 5 bases, J lost 1 base, and 15 bases lay in between. The CDR3 runs to 15 residues. This CDR3 reads CASSNSRAFSYEQYF. In DNA, the CDR3 is TGTGCCAGCAGCAACAGCAGGGCATTTTCCTACGAGCAGTACTTC.

The chain links TRBV6-5 to TRBJ2-2, with 7 bases lining up with TRBD2. Germline V gene sequence: CDR1 MNHEY, CDR2 SVGAGI. The CDR3 is 17 residues long. V trimming: 0 bases; J trimming: 4 bases; junction bases outside the gene matches: 8. The CDR3 loop is CASSYSLAGERTGELFF. As DNA, the CDR3 is TGTGCCAGCAGTTACTCGCTGGCGGGAGAACGCACCGGGGAGCTGTTTTTT.

This clonotype was found many times. This sequence joins TRBV30 and TRBJ2-1; no definite D call. Germline V gene data show CDR1 as GTSNPN and CDR2 as SVGIG (reference sequence). V was pared by 1 base and J by 7 bases, with 2 bases between. The CDR3 extends over 10 amino acids. In nucleotides, the CDR3 is TGTGCCTGGAGTGGGAATGAGCAGTTCTTC. Protein product: CAWSGNEQFF.

Ten or more counts support this clonotype. V usage is TRBV12-3 or TRBV12-4 and J usage is TRBJ2-1; 7 bases map to TRBD2. The J segment lost 2 bases and the V segment lost 6 bases, leaving 7 bases of the junction unmatched. The CDR3 loop spans 15 amino acids. In DNA form, the CDR3 reads TGTGCCAGCAGCCAGAGCGGGGATCCCTACAATGAGCAGTTCTTC. It is translated as CASSQSGDPYNEQFF.

This clonotype was seen many times. The CDR3 nucleotides read TGCGCCAGCAGCCCGGGACTAGCGGGTCTTGGGGAGCAGTTCTTC. This codes for CASSPGLAGLGEQFF. The rearrangement joins TRBV5-1 to TRBJ2-1; 12 bases line up with TRBD2. Germline CDR1 and CDR2: SGHRS and YFSETQ. The CDR3 is 15 amino acids. V dropped 4 bases and J dropped 10; count of bases not matched to a gene: 9.

Comment on this clonotype: One end of the junction fails to match germline, which may point to a read error. The genes are TRBV5-5 and TRBJ2-7; D may correspond to TRBD1 or TRBD2 (5 bases each). Germline values: CDR1 SGHKS, CDR2 YYEKEE (reference sequence). The CDR3 runs to 16 residues. The CDR3 loop is CASSQGPRDGSYEQYF. Written as DNA, the CDR3 is TGCGCCAGCAGCCAAGGTCCCCGGGACGGCTCCTACGAGCAGTACTTC.

The table lists this clonotype with a few counts. V and J are TRBV29-1 and TRBJ2-5; TRBD2 aligns across 11 bases. Germline trimming cut 7 bases from V and 5 bases from J; bases unmatched to any gene: 15. This CDR3 region has 16 residues. Germline-derived CDR1 and CDR2 are SQVTM and ANQGSEA. CDR3: CSGSVSGRAAGETQYF. The DNA for the CDR3 is TGCAGCGGCTCCGTTAGCGGGAGGGCCGCCGGGGAGACCCAGTACTTC.

Only a few counts were recorded for this clonotype. The gene calls are TRBV5-1 and TRBJ2-1; 14 nucleotides match TRBD2. Losses at the gene ends were 3 bases for V and 4 bases for J; bases not matched to a gene: 3. This CDR3 is built from 16 residues. Germline assignment: CDR1 SGHRS and CDR2 YFSETQ. The DNA for the CDR3 is TGCGCCAGCAGCTCGGGACTAGCGGGAGTATACAATGAGCAGTTCTTC. This sequence encodes CASSSGLAGVYNEQFF.

This chain connects TRBV19 to TRBJ1-3; D may be TRBD1 (6 bases). Germline values: CDR1 LNHDA, CDR2 SQIVND (reference sequence). The CDR3 is 16 amino acids. V was shortened by 4 bases and J by 0 bases, with 13 bases between the two germline ends. The CDR3 reads CASSRTQGSSGNTIYF. CDR3 coding DNA: TGTGCCAGTAGTAGAACCCAGGGGAGCTCTGGAAACACCATATATTTT.

This clonotype was observed many times. V and J are TRBV20-1 and TRBJ2-7; D perhaps matches TRBD2 (7 bases). Trimming pared 3 bases from V and 4 bases from J, leaving 19 bases between. Per the germline V gene, CDR1 is DFQATT and CDR2 is SNEGSKA (reference sequence). There are 15 residues in the CDR3. This chain's CDR3 is CSASRELGGAYEQYF. DNA of the CDR3: TGCAGTGCTAGTAGGGAATTAGGGGGGGCATACGAGCAGTACTTC.

About this clonotype itself: One end of the junction varies from germline; a read error may be responsible. This rearrangement joins TRBV7-8 to TRBJ1-2; 7 bases match TRBD1. The germline CDR1 and CDR2 sequences are SGHVS and FQNEAQ. The CDR3 has 15 amino acids. The CDR3 DNA is TGTGCCAGCAGCCCAACCGGGACAGAGTACTACGGCTACACCTTC. This codes for CASSPTGTEYYGYTF.

This clonotype has at least ten counts. This chain links TRBV15 with TRBJ2-5; possibly TRBD1 for D (5 bases). V was clipped by 3 bases and J by 5 bases, with 13 bases between them. Germline CDR1 is LNHNV and CDR2 is YYDKDF (reference sequence). This CDR3 is 14 amino acids long. CDR3 region: CATSRDRPGETQYF. The DNA for the CDR3 is TGTGCCACCAGCAGGGATCGTCCAGGGGAGACCCAGTACTTC.

The chain's CDR3 is CASSYKGLAGFSYNEQFF. DNA for the CDR3: TGTGCCAGCAGTTACAAAGGACTAGCGGGGTTCTCCTACAATGAGCAGTTCTTC. V gene TRBV6-1 combines with J gene TRBJ2-1, with 12 bases that match TRBD2. CDR1 and CDR2 from the germline V gene are MNHNS and SASEGT. Trimming cost V 5 bases and J 0 bases; bases outside gene matches: 8. The CDR3 consists of 18 residues.